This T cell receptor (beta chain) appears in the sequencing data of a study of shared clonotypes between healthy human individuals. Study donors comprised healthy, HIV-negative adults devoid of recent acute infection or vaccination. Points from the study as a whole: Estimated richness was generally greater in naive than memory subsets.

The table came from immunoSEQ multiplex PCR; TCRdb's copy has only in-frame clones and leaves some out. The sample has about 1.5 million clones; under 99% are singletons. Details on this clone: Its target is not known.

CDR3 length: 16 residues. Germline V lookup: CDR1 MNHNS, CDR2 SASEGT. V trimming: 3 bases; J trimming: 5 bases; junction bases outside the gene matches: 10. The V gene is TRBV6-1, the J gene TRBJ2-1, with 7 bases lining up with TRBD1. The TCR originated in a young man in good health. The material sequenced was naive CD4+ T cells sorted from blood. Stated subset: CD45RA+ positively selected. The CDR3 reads CASSDIGQVFHNEQFF. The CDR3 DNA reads TGTGCCAGCAGTGATATCGGACAGGTCTTTCACAATGAGCAGTTCTTC.